This T cell receptor (beta chain) was recovered during a study of blood T cell repertoires in COVID-19. Trimming cost V 3 bases and J 8 bases, with 4 bases left between them. The V gene's germline CDR1 is LGHDT and CDR2 YNNKEL (reference sequence). CDR3 length equals 11 residues. The data were produced by immunoSEQ multiplex PCR, yet TCRdb's version contains in-frame clones alone and is incomplete. The data show under 300,000 clones, around 90% seen once. The clonotype was recovered from a woman in her sixties or seventies with COVID-19, enrolled during active disease. The V gene is TRBV3-1 (or the pseudogene TRBV3-2), the J gene TRBJ1-4; D is uncertain. Sequenced input: peripheral blood. CDR3 sequence (DNA): TGTGCCAGCAGCCATTCAGAAAAACTGTTTTTT. This translates into CASSHSEKLFF.